This paragraph covers one T cell receptor (beta chain) sequence. Its antigen is undetermined. V shed 2 bases and J 2 bases; nucleotides not matched to a gene: 5. This CDR3 has 15 residues. Germline lookup yields CDR1 MGHDK and CDR2 SYGVNS. This record comes from a study of T cell responses to AZD1222 COVID-19 vaccine. Study results and limitations: Only after the peak T cell response were repertoires sampled. It was only a handful of AZD1222 recipients who were seropositive at baseline. A mostly white British donor set with more females was recruited, and clonal diversity was possibly underestimated.

Doses given second, at about 4 or about 12 weeks, were pooled. TCRdb's copy holds only in-frame clones and misses some; the assay was immunoSEQ multiplex PCR. Here the sample spans roughly 110,000 clones, about 90% being singletons. This chain uses TRBV25-1 with TRBJ2-7, with 8 bases matching TRBD1. This TCR was sampled from an adult who received the AZD1222 COVID-19 vaccine. The sequenced sample was peripheral blood, obtained 28 days after the second AZD1222 dose. The CDR3 coding sequence is TGTGCCAGCAGTGAACCCACAGGGGGAACCTACGAGCAGTACTTC. Translating gives CASSEPTGGTYEQYF.